What follows are 28 T cell receptor beta chains derived from one specimen sequenced in a study of blood T cell repertoires in COVID-19. Sequenced by immunoSEQ multiplex PCR; TCRdb stores in-frame clones only, minus some. The sample includes roughly 200,000 clones, about 88% of them seen just once. The material sequenced was peripheral blood. These receptor sequences come from an elderly woman with acute or convalescent COVID-19.

The rearrangement uses TRBV5-1 and TRBJ2-7; 13 nucleotides align to TRBD2. There are 16 residues in the CDR3. Unmatched junction bases numbered 6, after V lost 4 bases and J lost 2 bases. The germline V gene has CDR1 SGHRS and CDR2 YFSETQ. CDR3 sequence reads: CASSPTSGRAPYEQYF. CDR3 DNA sequence: TGCGCCAGCAGCCCTACTAGCGGGAGGGCCCCCTACGAGCAGTACTTC. The complete variable domain, with remaining parts taken from reference TRBV5-1 and TRBJ2-7, reads KAGVTQTPRYLIKTRGQQVTLSCSPISGHRSVSWYQQTPGQGLQFLFEYFSETQRNKGNFPGRFSGRQFSNSRSEMNVSTLELGDSALYLCASSPTSGRAPYEQYFGPGTRLTVT.

This rearrangement joins TRBV28 to TRBJ1-2, with a possible D match to TRBD1 (6 bases). Trimming stripped 11 bases from V and 2 bases from J, with 15 bases between. The CDR3 contains 13 residues. Germline V lookup: CDR1 MDHEN, CDR2 SYDVKM. The CDR3 DNA is TGTGCCTTACAGGGAGGGAGAAACTATGGCTACACCTTC. Residues: CALQGGRNYGYTF.

This chain uses TRBV6-4 with TRBJ2-3, with 8 positions matching TRBD2. CDR1 MRHNA and CDR2 SNTAGT come from the germline V gene. This CDR3 spans 16 amino acids. The ends lost 2 bases at V and 2 bases at J; junction bases unmatched: 6. CDR3: CASSDIAGGLTDTQYF. CDR3 nucleotide sequence: TGTGCCAGCAGTGACATTGCGGGAGGACTCACAGATACGCAGTATTTT.

This clone was detected only once. V usage is TRBV3-1 (or the pseudogene TRBV3-2) and J usage is TRBJ2-7; D is ambiguous. The CDR3 runs 11 residues. Trimming stripped 1 base from V and 5 bases from J, with 3 bases between. Germline V gives CDR1 LGHDT, CDR2 YNNKEL (reference sequence). CDR3 region: CASSQGNEQYF. The CDR3 bases are TGTGCCAGCAGCCAAGGTAACGAGCAGTACTTC.

This clone was counted between two and nine times. This chain joins TRBV19 and TRBJ1-2; TRBD1 agrees at 8 bases. This CDR3 is 15 amino acids long. In germline, CDR1 is LNHDA, CDR2 SQIVND (reference sequence). V shed 8 bases, J shed 4 bases, and the junction held 12 bases outside the gene matches. The CDR3 loop is CASHPTGEGLYGYTF. In nucleotides, the CDR3 is TGTGCCAGTCACCCGACAGGGGAGGGTCTCTATGGCTACACCTTC.

This clone was observed a handful of times. V and J are TRBV6-2 or TRBV6-3 and TRBJ1-5; 7 positions agree with TRBD1. Germline-derived CDR1 and CDR2 are MNHEY and SVGEGT. V was clipped by 6 bases and J by 8 bases; unmatched bases: 13. The CDR3 is made up of 15 amino acids. This chain's CDR3 is CASRPTTGTLKPQHF. In DNA, the CDR3 is TGTGCCAGCAGACCTACGACAGGGACTCTCAAGCCCCAGCATTTT.

The chain has TRBV27 and TRBJ2-3; 8 bases are a match to TRBD2. Germline V gene data show CDR1 as MNHEY and CDR2 as SMNVEV (reference sequence). V gave up 8 bases and J gave up 2 bases; unmatched junction bases: 3. CDR3 length: 13 residues. This chain's CDR3 is CASREGNTDTQYF. The CDR3 nucleotides read TGTGCCAGCCGGGAGGGGAACACAGATACGCAGTATTTT.

The rearrangement uses TRBV28 and TRBJ2-7; 8 bases are a match to TRBD1. CDR1 and CDR2 from the germline V gene are MDHEN and SYDVKM. The CDR3 covers 14 residues. Germline trimming cut 7 bases from V and 6 bases from J; bases unmatched to any gene: 11. CDR3 DNA: TGTGCCAGCACCCCCGGGACAGGAAAACCCGAGCAGTACTTC. Translation: CASTPGTGKPEQYF.

V is TRBV24-1 and J is TRBJ2-1; 9 bases line up with TRBD1. The germline CDR1 and CDR2 sequences are KGHDR and SFDVKD. This CDR3 region has 17 residues. J was trimmed by 4 bases and V by 3 bases; bases with no gene match: 9. The CDR3 protein is CATSDPTDRGGYNEQFF. The DNA for the CDR3 is TGTGCCACCAGTGATCCAACGGACAGGGGAGGTTACAATGAGCAGTTCTTC.

The V and J genes are TRBV7-9 and TRBJ1-1; 7 bases are a match to TRBD1. The V and J ends lost 5 bases and 6 bases, in that order; junction bases with no gene match: 3. The CDR3 spans 12 residues. Germline lookup yields CDR1 SEHNR and CDR2 FQNEAQ (reference sequence). CDR3 nucleotide sequence: TGTGCCAGCAGCCGGGACAGACCTGAAGCTTTCTTT. This gives the protein CASSRDRPEAFF.

V is TRBV11-2 and J is TRBJ2-1, with 11 bases identical to TRBD2. J gave up 7 bases and V 6 bases, and 8 bases lay outside the gene matches. Germline V gives CDR1 SGHAT, CDR2 FQNNGV. The length of the CDR3 is 15 residues. CDR3 loop: CASRPTSGSLNEQFF. The CDR3 DNA is TGTGCCAGCAGGCCCACTAGCGGGAGTCTGAATGAGCAGTTCTTC.

The chain employs TRBV2 and TRBJ1-6; D is undetermined. V lost 2 bases, J lost 11 bases, and 10 bases lay in between. Germline loops: CDR1 SNHLY, CDR2 FYNNEI. The CDR3 runs to 13 residues. The CDR3 spells CASSESRGTPLHF. The CDR3 nucleotides are TGTGCCAGCAGTGAATCGCGGGGTACACCCCTCCACTTT.

This chain joins TRBV7-2 and TRBJ2-7; 7 bases match TRBD2. Looked up from germline, CDR1 is SGHTA and CDR2 is FQGNSA. Trimming took 1 base from V and 0 from J; bases not matched to a gene: 3. The CDR3 is 15 residues long. CDR3 region: CASSLVRDYSYEQYF. CDR3 sequence (DNA): TGTGCCAGCAGCTTAGTGAGGGACTACTCCTACGAGCAGTACTTC.

The rearrangement uses TRBV19 and TRBJ2-5, with D possibly matching TRBD1 (6 bases). Trimming left V 4 bases short and J 5 bases short, with 14 bases between. Germline-derived CDR1 and CDR2 are LNHDA and SQIVND (reference sequence). The CDR3 is 14 residues long. Here the CDR3 reads CASSNGQLPETQYF. CDR3 nucleotide sequence: TGTGCCAGTAGTAACGGACAGTTACCGGAGACCCAGTACTTC.

The gene calls are TRBV6-5 and TRBJ2-7; TRBD2 is a possible D gene (7 bases). With 0 bases removed from V and 4 bases from J, the gap between germline ends came to 13 bases. Germline values: CDR1 MNHEY, CDR2 SVGAGI. CDR3 size: 15 residues. CDR3 sequence (DNA): TGTGCCAGCAGTTACTCTCGGGGGGCGGATTACGAGCAGTACTTC. Translation: CASSYSRGADYEQYF.

The chain uses TRBV6-2 or TRBV6-3 and TRBJ1-1; 8 bases line up with TRBD1. Germline assignment: CDR1 MNHEY and CDR2 SVGEGT. V dropped 4 bases and J dropped 4; count of bases not matched to a gene: 5. The CDR3 has 14 amino acids. The CDR3 region has the DNA TGTGCCAGCAGTTTTAACAGGGGGATCACTGAAGCTTTCTTT. It translates to CASSFNRGITEAFF.

V usage is TRBV28 and J usage is TRBJ1-5; 7 bases match TRBD1. J was trimmed by 4 bases and V by 7 bases; bases with no gene match: 13. Germline V gene sequence: CDR1 MDHEN, CDR2 SYDVKM. The CDR3 consists of 16 residues. The CDR3 protein is CASTTQKGANNQPQHF. The CDR3, as DNA: TGTGCCAGCACCACCCAAAAGGGGGCGAATAATCAGCCCCAGCATTTT. Drawing the rest from reference TRBV28 and TRBJ1-5, the complete variable domain is DVKVTQSSRYLVKRTGEKVFLECVQDMDHENMFWYRQDPGLGLRLIYFSYDVKMKEKGDIPEGYSVSREKKERFSLILESASTNQTSMYLCASTTQKGANNQPQHFGDGTRLSIL.

CDR3 DNA: TGTGCCACTACTAAGCGCCAGGGGCACGAGCAGTACTTC. Residues: CATTKRQGHEQYF. The chain carries TRBV28 and TRBJ2-7; TRBD1 might be the D (6 bases). The length of the CDR3 is 13 residues. Trimming cost V 10 bases and J 5 bases, with 18 bases left between them. Germline-derived CDR1 and CDR2 are MDHEN and SYDVKM.

This sequence joins TRBV28 and TRBJ1-2; D ambiguous. Germline-derived CDR1 and CDR2 are MDHEN and SYDVKM. Trimming pared 11 bases from V and 4 bases from J, leaving 20 bases between. This CDR3 is 14 amino acids long. This CDR3 reads CALFSGSPAYGYTF. As DNA, the CDR3 is TGTGCCCTCTTTAGTGGGAGCCCGGCCTATGGCTACACCTTC.

V gene TRBV18 combines with J gene TRBJ1-1; D is undetermined. V lost 6 bases, J lost 4 bases, and 18 bases lay in between. Germline V gives CDR1 KGHSH, CDR2 LQKENI. The CDR3 contains 15 residues. The CDR3 coding sequence is TGTGCCAGCTCCCCCCTCGAAGGTTCGGGCACTGAAGCTTTCTTT. Translation: CASSPLEGSGTEAFF.

The V call is TRBV7-2, the J call TRBJ1-5; no clear D. Trimming pared 1 base from V and 3 bases from J, leaving 10 bases between. The CDR3 contains 15 residues. Germline V gives CDR1 SGHTA, CDR2 FQGNSA. The CDR3, as DNA: TGTGCCAGCAGCTTAGATGGAGGGCTCAATCAGCCCCAGCATTTT. Protein sequence: CASSLDGGLNQPQHF. The variable domain in full, with the rest retrieved from reference TRBV7-2 and TRBJ1-5, is GAGVSQSPSNKVTEKGKDVELRCDPISGHTALYWYRQSLGQGLEFLIYFQGNSAPDKSGLPSDRFSAERTGGSVSTLTIQRTQQEDSAVYLCASSLDGGLNQPQHFGDGTRLSIL.

In this sample, this clone turned up a few times. The J gene is TRBJ2-7, the V gene TRBV5-8; 7 bases are shared with TRBD1. From germline, CDR1 is SGHTS and CDR2 YDEGEE. The J segment lost 1 base and the V segment lost 4 bases, leaving 2 bases of the junction unmatched. The CDR3 is 13 residues long. The CDR3 is CASSPGQSYEQYF. For the CDR3, the DNA is TGTGCCAGCAGCCCGGGACAGTCCTACGAGCAGTACTTC.

This clone was found once. This chain joins TRBV28 and TRBJ1-2; a weak D match, TRBD1 (6 bases). CDR3 length equals 13 residues. Germline CDR1 is MDHEN and CDR2 is SYDVKM. V was clipped by 7 bases and J by 9 bases, with 18 bases between them. This CDR3 is CASKIWTVPSYTF. CDR3 sequence (DNA): TGTGCCAGCAAGATTTGGACAGTCCCGAGCTACACCTTC.

The rearrangement links TRBV5-8 to TRBJ1-5; no clear D gene. Germline CDR1 and CDR2: SGHTS and YDEGEE. The CDR3 runs to 15 residues. V shed 3 bases and J shed 0 bases, with 10 bases lying between them. DNA for the CDR3: TGTGCCAGCAGCTCGGGTGGTCTTAGCAATCAGCCCCAGCATTTT. This encodes CASSSGGLSNQPQHF.

This clone has only a few counts. The chain couples TRBV3-1 (or the pseudogene TRBV3-2) to TRBJ2-7; D possibly corresponds to TRBD2 (5 bases). The V end lost 3 bases, the J end lost 11 bases, and 14 bases lay between the germline ends. Germline V gives CDR1 LGHDT, CDR2 YNNKEL (reference sequence). This CDR3 comprises 12 residues. The CDR3 region is CASSHTNSGKYF. The CDR3 DNA reads as TGTGCCAGCAGCCACACAAATTCGGGGAAGTACTTC.

The rearrangement joins TRBV27 to TRBJ2-5; perhaps TRBD2 as D (5 bases). The CDR3 covers 14 residues. Trimming took off 1 base at V and 7 bases at J, with 13 bases between the two ends. Germline CDR1 reads MNHEY; CDR2 reads SMNVEV (reference sequence). CDR3 coding DNA: TGTGCCAGCAGTTTATTTGGCCAACTAGGGACCCAGTACTTC. This encodes CASSLFGQLGTQYF.

The chain links TRBV28 to TRBJ1-1; D call uncertain. The germline V gene encodes CDR1 MDHEN and CDR2 SYDVKM. Trimming shortened V by 2 bases and J by 1 base, and 5 bases separated the two germline ends. The CDR3 totals 13 residues. CDR3 in amino acids: CASSLNGNTEAFF. CDR3 bases: TGTGCCAGCAGTTTAAACGGGAACACTGAAGCTTTCTTT.

The chain carries TRBV7-9 and TRBJ2-1; tentative D call: TRBD2 (5 bases). The ends were cut back, 10 bases at V and 9 bases at J, with 22 bases in the middle. The length of the CDR3 is 14 residues. Germline CDR1 SEHNR, CDR2 FQNEAQ (reference sequence). In DNA form, the CDR3 reads TGTGCCATCCCGGACTTTTATTCTCGGGGTGAGCAGTTCTTC. It translates to CAIPDFYSRGEQFF.